The rows below give T cell receptor beta chains drawn from one sample of a study of vaccination and CD4 T cells after COVID-19. These receptors lack a known antigen. TCRdb reprocessed the PCR reads with MiXCR, giving one entry per CDR3 protein. The table includes roughly 26,000 distinct CDR3 sequences, 36% detected once. This specimen consisted of CD4+ T cells from blood, cultured in vitro, obtained about 7 months after SARS-CoV-2 vaccination. Receptor source: a human donor who had recovered from COVID-19. Each CDR3 is given with its conserved first and last residue. A D gene is named only where the DNA matches it firmly. Only some rows state a clone size, as once, few, many or a class for expanded clones.

>-|TRBV6-2/TRBV6-3|TRBJ2-1|-
TGTGCCAGCAGCCGGCCGGGACGGAGGGAAGGGAAGGAGCAGTTCTTC
CASSRPGRREGKEQFF
>few|TRBV7-2|TRBJ2-5|-
TGTGCCAGCAGCTTAGGGAGTAGTCGGGGCCAACAGTACTTC
CASSLGSSRGQQYF
>-|TRBV20-1|TRBJ2-7|TRBD2
TGCAGTGCTATGGGACTAGCGGGAAGAACCCACGAGCAGTACTTC
CSAMGLAGRTHEQYF
>-|TRBV10-3|TRBJ2-1|TRBD2
TGTGCCAGCAGCTTCACTAGCGGGAGGGGATACAATGAGCAGTTCTTC
CASSFTSGRGYNEQFF
>-|TRBV20-1|TRBJ2-1|TRBD2
TGCAGTGCTCAAGCGGGAAGCTCCTACAATGAGCAGTTCTTC
CSAQAGSSYNEQFF
>-|TRBV7-8|TRBJ2-7|-
TGTGCCAGCAGCTTAGTTGCGTTAACCTACGAGCAGTACTTC
CASSLVALTYEQYF
>-|TRBV7-9|TRBJ2-3|TRBD2
TGTGCCAGCAGCCTGTCACTAGCGGGACGCACAGATACGCAGTATTTT
CASSLSLAGRTDTQYF
>-|TRBV11-2|TRBJ1-6|TRBD1
TGTGCCAGCAGCTCACGACAGGGGCGGATCTATAATTCACCCCTCCACTTT
CASSSRQGRIYNSPLHF
>-|TRBV9|TRBJ2-2|-
TGTGCCAGCTCGGGAACCGGGGAGCTGTTTTTT
CASSGTGELFF
>few|TRBV6-1|TRBJ1-6|TRBD1
TGTGCCAGCAGTAGACAGGGAATGGATTCACCCCTCCACTTT
CASSRQGMDSPLHF